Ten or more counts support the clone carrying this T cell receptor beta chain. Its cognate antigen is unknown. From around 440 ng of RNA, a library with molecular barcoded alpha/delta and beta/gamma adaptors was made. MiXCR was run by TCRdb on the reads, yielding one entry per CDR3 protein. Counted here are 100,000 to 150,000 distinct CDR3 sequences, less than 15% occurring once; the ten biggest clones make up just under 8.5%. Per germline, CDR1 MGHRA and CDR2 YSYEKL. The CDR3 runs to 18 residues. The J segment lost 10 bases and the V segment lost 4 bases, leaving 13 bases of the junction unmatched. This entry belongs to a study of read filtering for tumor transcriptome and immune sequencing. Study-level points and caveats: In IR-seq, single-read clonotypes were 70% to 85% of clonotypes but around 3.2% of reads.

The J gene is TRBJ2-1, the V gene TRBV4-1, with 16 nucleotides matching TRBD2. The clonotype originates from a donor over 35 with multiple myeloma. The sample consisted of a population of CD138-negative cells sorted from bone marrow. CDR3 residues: CASSPKGGTSGRAREQFF. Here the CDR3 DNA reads TGCGCCAGCAGCCCGAAAGGGGGGACTAGCGGGAGGGCCAGGGAGCAGTTCTTC.